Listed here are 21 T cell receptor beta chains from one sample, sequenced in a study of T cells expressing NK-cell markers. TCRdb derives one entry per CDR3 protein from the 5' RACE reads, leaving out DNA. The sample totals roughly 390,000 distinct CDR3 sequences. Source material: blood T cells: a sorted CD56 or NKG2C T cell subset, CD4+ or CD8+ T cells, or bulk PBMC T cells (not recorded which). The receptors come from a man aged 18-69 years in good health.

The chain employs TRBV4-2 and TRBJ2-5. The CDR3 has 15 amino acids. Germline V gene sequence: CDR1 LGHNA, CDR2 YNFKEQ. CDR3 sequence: CASSLGTGDQETQYF.

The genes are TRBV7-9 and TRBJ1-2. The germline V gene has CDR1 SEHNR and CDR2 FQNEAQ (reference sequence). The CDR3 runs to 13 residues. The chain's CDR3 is CASGSSVNYGYTF.

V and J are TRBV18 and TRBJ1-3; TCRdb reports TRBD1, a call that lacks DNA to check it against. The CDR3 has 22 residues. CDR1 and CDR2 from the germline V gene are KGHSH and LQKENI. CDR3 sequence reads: CASSPRRMTASGRVVAGNTIYF.

The CDR3 sequence is CASSRGGEAFF. The chain recombines TRBV3-1 with TRBJ1-1. Germline V gives CDR1 LGHDT, CDR2 YNNKEL (reference sequence). The CDR3 totals 11 residues.

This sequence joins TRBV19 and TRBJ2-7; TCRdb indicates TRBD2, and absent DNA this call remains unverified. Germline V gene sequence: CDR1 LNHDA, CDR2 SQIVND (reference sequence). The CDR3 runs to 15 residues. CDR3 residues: CASSRTSGHSYEQYF.

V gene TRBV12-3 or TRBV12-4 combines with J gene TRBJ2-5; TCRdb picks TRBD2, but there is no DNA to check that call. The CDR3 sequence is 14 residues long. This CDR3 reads CASKLAGGYETQYF.

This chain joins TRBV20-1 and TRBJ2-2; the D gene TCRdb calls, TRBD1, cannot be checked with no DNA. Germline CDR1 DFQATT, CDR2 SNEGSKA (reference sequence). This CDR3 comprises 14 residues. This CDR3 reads CSAPSPPWTGELFF.

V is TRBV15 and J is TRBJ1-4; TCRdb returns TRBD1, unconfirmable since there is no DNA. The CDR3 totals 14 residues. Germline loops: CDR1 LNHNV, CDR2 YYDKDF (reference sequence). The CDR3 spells CATTARGAVEELFF.

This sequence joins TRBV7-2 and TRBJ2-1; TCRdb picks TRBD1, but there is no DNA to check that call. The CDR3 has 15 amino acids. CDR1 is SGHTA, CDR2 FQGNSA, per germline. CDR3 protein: CASSFMGGGGDEQFF. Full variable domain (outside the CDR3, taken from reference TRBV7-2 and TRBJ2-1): GAGVSQSPSNKVTEKGKDVELRCDPISGHTALYWYRQSLGQGLEFLIYFQGNSAPDKSGLPSDRFSAERTGGSVSTLTIQRTQQEDSAVYLCASSFMGGGGDEQFFGPGTRLTVL.

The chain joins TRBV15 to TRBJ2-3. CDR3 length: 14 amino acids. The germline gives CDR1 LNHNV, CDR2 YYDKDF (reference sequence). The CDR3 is CATSRNLETDTQYF. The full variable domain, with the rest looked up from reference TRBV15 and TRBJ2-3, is DAMVIQNPRYQVTQFGKPVTLSCSQTLNHNVMYWYQQKSSQAPKLLFHYYDKDFNNEADTPDNFQSRRPNTSFCFLDIRSPGLGDTAMYLCATSRNLETDTQYFGPGTRLTVL.

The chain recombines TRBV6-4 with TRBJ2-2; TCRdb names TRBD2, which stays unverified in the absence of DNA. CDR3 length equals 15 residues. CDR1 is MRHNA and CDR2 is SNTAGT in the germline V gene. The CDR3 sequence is CASSDEGLGTGELFF.

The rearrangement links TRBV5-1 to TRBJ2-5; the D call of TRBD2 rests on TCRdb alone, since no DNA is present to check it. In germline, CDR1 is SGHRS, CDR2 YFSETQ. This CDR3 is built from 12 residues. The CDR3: CASLSADGTQYF.

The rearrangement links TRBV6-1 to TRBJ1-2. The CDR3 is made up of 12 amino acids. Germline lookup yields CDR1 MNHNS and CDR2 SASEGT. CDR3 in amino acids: CASMTGGYGYTF.

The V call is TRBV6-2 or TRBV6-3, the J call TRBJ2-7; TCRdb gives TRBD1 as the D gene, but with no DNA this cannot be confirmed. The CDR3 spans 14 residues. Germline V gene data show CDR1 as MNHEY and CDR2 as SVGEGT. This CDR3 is CASRWGQGSYEQYF.

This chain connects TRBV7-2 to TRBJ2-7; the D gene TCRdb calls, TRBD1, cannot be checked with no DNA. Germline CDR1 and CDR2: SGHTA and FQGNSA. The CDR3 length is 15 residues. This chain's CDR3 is CASSSRVRGDYEQYF.

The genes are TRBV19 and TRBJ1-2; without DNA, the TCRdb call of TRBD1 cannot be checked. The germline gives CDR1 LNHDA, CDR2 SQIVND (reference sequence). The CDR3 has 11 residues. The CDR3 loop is CASSTRQGYTF.

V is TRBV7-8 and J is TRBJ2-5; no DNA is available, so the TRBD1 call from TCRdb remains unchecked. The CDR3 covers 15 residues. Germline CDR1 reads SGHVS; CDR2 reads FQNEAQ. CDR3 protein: CASSFQGAPPETQYF.

CDR3 residues: CASRNTGRDEQYF. V usage is TRBV6-1 and J usage is TRBJ2-7; the TRBD1 assignment by TCRdb is unverifiable without DNA. CDR1 is MNHNS, CDR2 SASEGT, per germline. The CDR3 sequence is 13 residues long.

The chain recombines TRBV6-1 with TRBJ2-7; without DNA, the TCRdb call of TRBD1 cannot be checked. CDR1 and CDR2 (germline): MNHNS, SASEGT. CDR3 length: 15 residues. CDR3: CASSEGGSGAGEQYF.

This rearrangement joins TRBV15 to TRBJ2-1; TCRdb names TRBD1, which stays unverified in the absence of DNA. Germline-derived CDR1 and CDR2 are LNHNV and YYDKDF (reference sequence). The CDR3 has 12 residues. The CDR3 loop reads CATGQGLNEQFF.

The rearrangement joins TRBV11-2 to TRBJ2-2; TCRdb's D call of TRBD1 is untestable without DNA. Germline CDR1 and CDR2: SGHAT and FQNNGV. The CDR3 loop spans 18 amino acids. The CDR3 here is CASSHVNGAGPNTGELFF.